This T cell receptor beta chain was recovered during a study of long-term antiretroviral therapy in people with HIV. Study results and limitations: Neither ART adherence, viral resistance nor therapy changes were documented.

Trimming removed 3 bases at V and 1 base at J, with 3 bases between. Germline V gene lookup returns CDR1 MDHEN and CDR2 SYDVKM. CDR3 length: 12 residues. For this clone: The antigen remains unidentified.

A v3.0 immunoSEQ assay was performed at survey level. TCRdb's table, derived via immunoSEQ multiplex PCR, lists solely in-frame clones and lacks some. This sample has around 13,000 clones, with 65% to 90% found just once. This TCR derives from a man aged 30 to 39 with HIV. Here the sequenced sample was unsorted PBMCs, taken 0.4 years after starting antiretroviral therapy. This chain connects TRBV28 to TRBJ1-1; no firm D call. CDR3 coding DNA: TGTGCCAGCAGTTTGAGGAACACTGAAGCTTTCTTT. It codes for CASSLRNTEAFF.